This section outlines one T cell receptor beta chain sequence together with its context. The target antigen is unknown. This PCR relied on a set of 60 Vbeta primers and 13 Jbeta primers. Repertoires were generated with immunoSEQ multiplex PCR, while TCRdb's copy carries only in-frame clones and drops some. This sample has approximately 93,000 clones; 60% to 80% occur once, and the top ten carry 3.8%. These data are taken from a study of cytomegalovirus exposure and HLA in healthy donors. Despite likely unrecorded immune exposures, the donors were nominally healthy at the time of sampling. Overall study findings and caveats: For TCR beta chains, V- and J-gene trimming was later linked to a missense DCLRE1C variant. In a later analysis, the majority of CMV-associated beta chains seemingly showed HLA restriction.

Deletions cut 7 bases from V and 7 bases from J, with 17 bases between. The CDR3 covers 14 residues. The germline gives CDR1 MNHNS, CDR2 SASEGT. The TCR originated in a woman in her thirties or forties in good health and CMV-seronegative. V gene TRBV6-1 combines with J gene TRBJ1-5; D gene uncertain. Sequenced input: PBMCs. Here the CDR3 reads CASILAGLGQPQHF. For the CDR3, the DNA is TGTGCCAGCATCCTAGCGGGGTTAGGGCAGCCCCAGCATTTT.